This T cell receptor (beta chain) was obtained from a study of T cell repertoires in cytomegalovirus infection. In the study overall: Both recently identified HLA-C-restricted and well-studied HLA-B-restricted CMV epitopes were used in the study. Both CMV infection and a matching HLA type were indicated by public TCR beta signatures. Whole-study findings and limits: Cumulative public TCR beta family frequency identified CMV carriers with the relevant HLA.

This clonotype has only a few counts. Its target is unknown. TCRdb used MiXCR to reprocess the reads, holding one entry per CDR3 protein. The sample contains about 100,000 distinct CDR3 sequences, 25% to 30% of which appear only once. Germline values: CDR1 MNHEY, CDR2 SVGEGT. V shed 7 bases and J shed 4 bases, with 19 bases lying between them. The CDR3 has 15 residues. The clonotype comes from a human donor in good health (CMV status not recorded). Some clones in this sample may be carry-over from other donors' samples. The chain carries TRBV6-2 or TRBV6-3 and TRBJ1-1; D unclear. Sequencing was performed on CD8+ T cells from cultured PBMCs, taken from culture after CMV antigen stimulation. The CDR3 loop reads CASTQHPMRRTEAFF. CDR3 bases: TGTGCCAGCACCCAACATCCGATGCGTCGCACTGAAGCTTTCTTT.